This T cell receptor beta chain appears in the sequencing data of a study of T cell repertoires in cytomegalovirus infection. Study as a whole: It was the public TCR beta signatures that indicated both CMV infection and matching HLA type. General observations from the study: HLA-C-restricted CMV clonotypes gave the most frequent clonotype in two of eight donors. Identification of carriers of CMV plus the relevant HLA was performed using cumulative public TCR beta family frequency.

Germline-derived CDR1 and CDR2 are SNHLY and FYNNEI. The V end lost 8 bases, the J end lost 4 bases, and 5 bases lay between the germline ends. The CDR3 has 10 amino acids. One entry per CDR3 protein results from TCRdb running MiXCR on the reads. The sample consists of around 740,000 distinct CDR3 sequences, 35% to 45% of them appearing once. In regard to this clonotype: Antigen: not known.

The sequence was collected from a human donor in good health (CMV status not recorded). Some clones in this sample may be carry-over from other donors' samples. Material: PBMCs. The V call is TRBV2, the J call TRBJ2-5; D is unresolved. CDR3 in amino acids: CASVGETQYF. The CDR3 DNA sequence: TGTGCCAGCGTAGGAGAGACCCAGTACTTC.